This TCR beta chain came from a study of CXCR3-negative and CXCR3-positive naive CD8 T cells. The CDR3 is made up of 13 amino acids. Germline lookup yields CDR1 MGHRA and CDR2 YSYEKL. In preparing the TRB cDNA libraries, 5' RACE with UMI labels was used. TCRdb reprocessed the 5' RACE reads, keeping one entry per CDR3 protein, no DNA. This repertoire includes about 8,500 distinct CDR3 sequences. This clonotype originated in a human donor in good health. Some clones in this sample may be carry-over from other donors' samples. The J gene is TRBJ2-7, the V gene TRBV4-1; TCRdb proposes TRBD2, but this gene call is untestable without DNA. Sequenced: naive CXCR3- CD8+ T cells from blood. Sample subset: CD45RO-CCR7+CD27+CD95- naive CD8+ T cells lacking CXCR3 (TNR3-). CDR3 protein: CASSQPTSGEQYF.